A selection of T cell receptor beta chains follows, all from one sample in a study of shared clonotypes between healthy human individuals. Only in-frame clones appear in the TCRdb table, and some are missing; sequencing was by immunoSEQ multiplex PCR. Here the sample spans about 530,000 clones, about 80% being singletons. What was sequenced was PBMCs. Receptors were obtained from a woman aged 40 to 50 in good health. Some clones in this sample may be carry-over from other donors' samples. The CDR3 runs from the conserved cysteine through the conserved F or W. Fields, in order: J gene, V gene, D gene, clone size, CDR3 protein, CDR3 DNA. A D gene is named only where the DNA matches it firmly. Expanded clones are given a class, and other clones once, few, many or no size at all.

>TRBJ1-5|TRBV6-4|TRBD1|-
CASSDPGQGEQPQHF
TGTGCCAGCAGTGACCCGGGACAGGGTGAGCAGCCCCAGCATTTT
>TRBJ2-1|TRBV11-3|TRBD1|-
CASSLGDRTTNEQFF
TGTGCCAGCAGCTTAGGGGACAGGACTACAAATGAGCAGTTCTTC
>TRBJ2-1|TRBV11-2|TRBD1|-
CASSQDRLNEQFF
TGTGCCAGCAGCCAGGACAGGCTAAATGAGCAGTTCTTC
>TRBJ2-2|TRBV19|TRBD2|-
CASSIPRLAGKAGELFF
TGTGCCAGTAGTATCCCCCGACTAGCGGGAAAAGCCGGGGAGCTGTTTTTT
>TRBJ2-3|TRBV5-4|TRBD2|-
CASSRIPGTSGKSTDTQYF
TGTGCCAGCAGCCGAATACCAGGGACTAGCGGAAAGAGCACAGATACGCAGTATTTT
>TRBJ2-5|TRBV5-4|-|-
CASSLLGVETQETQYF
TGTGCCAGCAGCCTGTTGGGGGTTGAGACACAAGAGACCCAGTACTTC
>TRBJ2-1|TRBV10-3|-|-
CAISESMVRDRAYNEQFF
TGTGCCATCAGTGAGTCGATGGTGCGGGACCGCGCCTACAATGAGCAGTTCTTC
>TRBJ2-1|TRBV15|TRBD2|-
CATNWGSGTYNEQFF
TGTGCCACCAATTGGGGTAGCGGGACTTACAATGAGCAGTTCTTC
>TRBJ2-7|TRBV30|TRBD2|-
CAWSATSGAYEQYF
TGTGCCTGGAGTGCCACTAGCGGGGCATACGAGCAGTACTTC
>TRBJ2-1|TRBV19|-|-
CASSITRGNEQFF
TGTGCCAGTAGTATAACCAGGGGCAATGAGCAGTTCTTC
>TRBJ2-5|TRBV28|-|once
CASSTRTAQETQYF
TGTGCCAGCAGTACCCGGACAGCTCAAGAGACCCAGTACTTC
>TRBJ2-2|TRBV9|TRBD1|-
CASSPTGGEGTGELFF
TGTGCCAGCAGCCCGACAGGGGGCGAGGGCACCGGGGAGCTGTTTTTT
>TRBJ2-7|TRBV5-1|-|-
CASRPQGSSSYEQYF
TGCGCCAGCAGGCCACAGGGTTCATCCTCCTACGAGCAGTACTTC
>TRBJ2-3|TRBV5-6|-|-
CASSRYSLVGTDTQYF
TGTGCCAGCAGCCGCTATAGTTTAGTGGGCACAGATACGCAGTATTTT
>TRBJ1-2|TRBV28|TRBD1|-
CASSLSQGEGGYTF
TGTGCCAGCAGTTTGTCACAGGGGGAGGGAGGCTACACCTTC
>TRBJ2-1|TRBV28|-|once
CASSLSGNSHNEQFF
TGTGCCAGCAGTTTGTCCGGAAACAGCCACAATGAGCAGTTCTTC
>TRBJ2-1|TRBV7-9|TRBD2|-
CASSPRLLGRVEGNEQFF
TGTGCCAGCAGCCCCCGCTTGCTGGGGAGGGTTGAGGGGAATGAGCAGTTCTTC
>TRBJ2-5|TRBV10-3|-|-
CAIGGVQETQYF
TGTGCCATTGGGGGAGTTCAAGAGACCCAGTACTTC
>TRBJ1-4|TRBV28|-|-
CASNEGTEKLFF
TGTGCCAGCAACGAGGGCACTGAAAAACTGTTTTTT
>TRBJ1-5|TRBV27|-|few
CASSPGYGNQPQHF
TGTGCCAGCAGTCCAGGGTACGGCAATCAGCCCCAGCATTTT
>TRBJ1-1|TRBV7-3|-|-
CASSEQGTNTEAFF
TGTGCCAGCAGCGAACAGGGTACGAACACTGAAGCTTTCTTT
>TRBJ2-5|TRBV2|-|-
CASNKGGIQETQYF
TGTGCCAGCAATAAGGGCGGGATCCAAGAGACCCAGTACTTC
>TRBJ2-7|TRBV4-1|-|-
CASSHPGRDPYEQYF
TGCGCCAGCAGCCATCCCGGGCGGGACCCCTACGAGCAGTACTTC
>TRBJ2-2|TRBV9|-|few
CASSVVSGTGELFF
TGTGCCAGCAGCGTAGTATCAGGTACCGGGGAGCTGTTTTTT
>TRBJ2-7|TRBV21-1|-|-
CASSTGDYPYEQYF
TGTGCCAGCAGCACGGGTGACTACCCCTACGAGCAGTACTTC
>TRBJ1-2|TRBV5-1|-|-
CASSLGDTSYGYTF
TGCGCCAGCAGCTTGGGGGACACGTCCTATGGCTACACCTTC
>TRBJ2-4|TRBV18|TRBD1|few
CASSQPGQGAIGIQYF
TGTGCCAGCTCCCAACCGGGACAGGGGGCTATTGGCATTCAGTACTTC
>TRBJ2-7|TRBV5-4|-|-
CASSLGGGASSYEQYF
TGTGCCAGCAGCTTGGGAGGCGGGGCAAGCTCCTACGAGCAGTACTTC
>TRBJ1-3|TRBV6-6|-|-
CASSYSSGNTIYF
TGTGCCAGCAGTTATAGCTCTGGAAACACCATATATTTT
>TRBJ1-5|TRBV4-1|-|-
CASSQEARLRQPQHF
TGCGCCAGCAGCCAAGAGGCGCGGTTGCGACAGCCCCAGCATTTT
>TRBJ2-5|TRBV2|TRBD2|-
CASSESRASGRETQYF
TGTGCCAGCAGTGAATCGCGGGCTAGCGGGAGGGAGACCCAGTACTTC
>TRBJ1-2|TRBV28|-|-
CASRGGGGGYTF
TGTGCCAGCAGAGGCGGCGGAGGTGGCTACACCTTC
>TRBJ2-4|TRBV28|TRBD1|once
CASRGQQVAKNIQYF
TGTGCCAGCAGGGGACAGCAGGTAGCCAAAAACATTCAGTACTTC
>TRBJ2-1|TRBV7-8|-|-
CASSADRHNEQFF
TGTGCCAGCAGCGCGGACAGACACAATGAGCAGTTCTTC
>TRBJ2-1|TRBV2|-|-
CASTDEISYNEQFF
TGTGCCAGCACGGATGAAATCTCCTACAATGAGCAGTTCTTC
>TRBJ2-2|TRBV4-1|TRBD2|-
CASSQDPSVAGGSGELFF
TGCGCCAGCAGCCAAGATCCCAGTGTAGCGGGAGGGTCCGGGGAGCTGTTTTTT
>TRBJ2-3|TRBV5-1|-|-
CASSLESQTSTDTQYF
TGCGCCAGCAGCTTGGAATCCCAAACTAGCACAGATACGCAGTATTTT
>TRBJ2-1|TRBV10-3|TRBD2|-
CAISTTPGLAGGSYNEQFF
TGTGCCATCAGCACCACTCCGGGACTAGCGGGAGGATCCTACAATGAGCAGTTCTTC
>TRBJ1-3|TRBV2|-|-
CASRKTGSSSGNTIYF
TGTGCCAGCAGGAAGACAGGATCGAGCTCTGGAAACACCATATATTTT
>TRBJ1-6|TRBV30|-|-
CASTAGNQGSPLHF
TGTGCCAGTACGGCGGGAAACCAGGGGTCACCCCTCCACTTT
>TRBJ2-5|TRBV10-1|TRBD2|-
CASSATSGLAGLQETQYF
TGCGCCAGCAGCGCTACCTCAGGACTAGCGGGTTTGCAAGAGACCCAGTACTTC
>TRBJ2-7|TRBV9|TRBD1|many
CASSVNRGSEQYF
TGTGCCAGCAGCGTGAACAGGGGCAGCGAGCAGTACTTC
>TRBJ2-5|TRBV10-1|TRBD2|-
CASSDLTSGRGTQYF
TGCGCCAGCAGTGACCTGACTAGCGGGAGGGGGACCCAGTACTTC
>TRBJ2-7|TRBV6-5|TRBD1|-
CASSFGQGSGEQYF
TGTGCCAGCAGCTTCGGACAGGGGTCTGGCGAGCAGTACTTC
>TRBJ2-2|TRBV18|-|-
CASSPPSRGTPGELFF
TGTGCCAGCTCACCGCCGAGTAGGGGGACACCCGGGGAGCTGTTTTTT
>TRBJ1-5|TRBV5-8|-|-
CASPQGAGYSNQPQHF
TGTGCCAGCCCACAGGGCGCAGGATATAGCAATCAGCCCCAGCATTTT
>TRBJ1-3|TRBV19|-|-
CASSKTRQAGNTIYF
TGTGCCAGTAGTAAGACCCGACAGGCTGGAAACACCATATATTTT
>TRBJ2-5|TRBV29-1|-|-
CSVDRGRGETQYF
TGCAGCGTTGACAGGGGGCGGGGGGAGACCCAGTACTTC